The clone carrying this T cell receptor (beta chain) occurred many times. The antigen is not known. An end of the junction does not agree with germline; a read error may underlie this. Generation of TCR cDNA used 5'RACE template switching (which added a universal primer site and UMIs). In TCRdb, the 5' RACE reads were re-called with MiXCR into one record per CDR3 protein. The sample has under 500,000 distinct CDR3 sequences; over 15% are singletons. The data were obtained in a study of T cells after yellow fever vaccination. Overall study findings and caveats: Re-detected after boosting: most primary clones, 96% of CD4 and 88% of CD8. FACS-sorted repertoires might harbor abundant contaminating clonotypes from the bulk population.

Germline-derived CDR1 and CDR2 are SGHRS and YFSETQ. This CDR3 contains 13 residues. The material sequenced was PBMCs, taken before the yellow fever booster vaccination. This chain joins TRBV5-1 and TRBJ2-5; D possibly corresponds to TRBD2 (5 bases). This clonotype was obtained from a man between 18 and 35 years old who received the YFV17D yellow fever vaccine. The CDR3 here is CASSSGLEETQYF. In nucleotides, the CDR3 is TGTGCCAGCAGTTCCGGACTCGAAGAGACCCAGTACTTC.